This T cell receptor (beta chain) is from a study of blood T cell repertoires in COVID-19. The repertoire was sequenced with immunoSEQ multiplex PCR; TCRdb's copy has only in-frame clones and lacks some. The sample includes 90,000 to 120,000 clones, roughly 83% of them seen just once. This clonotype was obtained from a woman older than 75 with active or convalescent COVID-19. Sequencing was performed on peripheral blood.

The CDR3 spells CASSLQTGNTEAFF. In DNA form, the CDR3 reads TGTGCCAGCAGCTTGCAGACAGGGAACACTGAAGCTTTCTTT. The chain recombines TRBV3-1 (or the pseudogene TRBV3-2) with TRBJ1-1; the D gene is possibly TRBD1 (6 bases). Trimming took off 5 bases at V and 1 base at J, with 11 bases between the two ends. The CDR3 is 14 amino acids. Per germline, CDR1 LGHDT and CDR2 YNNKEL (reference sequence).